These 8 T cell receptor beta chains share one sample of origin, sequenced in a study of blood T cell repertoires in COVID-19. Assay used: immunoSEQ multiplex PCR; TCRdb lists only in-frame clones, some missing. The sample shows approximately 300,000 clones, 90% of them seen only once. Sequenced: PBMCs or T cells enriched from blood (not recorded which). All receptors derive from a woman aged 30 to 39 who had been exposed to COVID-19.

J is TRBJ1-5 and V is TRBV4-2; TRBD1 matches 8 bases. The CDR3 consists of 16 residues. With V trimmed by 3 bases and J by 6 bases, 10 bases remained unmatched. The germline V gene encodes CDR1 LGHNA and CDR2 YNFKEQ. The CDR3 DNA reads TGTGCCAGCAGCCAGGGAGACAGGGGTGGGGCTCAGCCCCAGCATTTT. Protein product: CASSQGDRGGAQPQHF.

The CDR3 spells CASRQGLVTDTQYF. For the CDR3, the DNA is TGTGCCAGTCGACAGGGCTTGGTCACAGATACGCAGTATTTT. The chain combines TRBV2 with TRBJ2-3; TRBD1 agrees at 7 bases. Trimming cost V 9 bases and J 2 bases; bases outside gene matches: 8. CDR1 is SNHLY and CDR2 is FYNNEI in the germline V gene. The CDR3 contains 14 residues.

The chain combines TRBV5-1 with TRBJ2-7; D is possibly TRBD2 (5 bases). V was pared by 4 bases and J by 0 bases, with 14 bases between. Germline CDR1 SGHRS, CDR2 YFSETQ. The CDR3 runs 15 residues. The CDR3, as DNA: TGCGCCAGCAGCCCCGCCGGGGTTAACTCCTACGAGCAGTACTTC. Encoded protein: CASSPAGVNSYEQYF.

This chain's CDR3 is CATFTQGNTIYF. In nucleotides, the CDR3 is TGTGCCACATTTACACAGGGAAACACCATATATTTT. The V call is TRBV6-5, the J call TRBJ1-3, with D hard to call. The CDR3 has 12 amino acids. Trimming took off 10 bases at V and 4 bases at J, with 11 bases between the two ends. The V gene's germline CDR1 is MNHEY and CDR2 SVGAGI.

The V gene is TRBV18, the J gene TRBJ1-2, with TRBD1 matching over 9 bases. This CDR3 comprises 14 residues. Germline V gives CDR1 KGHSH, CDR2 LQKENI. Trimming cost V 3 bases and J 3 bases; bases outside gene matches: 2. CDR3 DNA: TGTGCCAGCTCACCTGGACAGGGGTACTATGGCTACACCTTC. Translated, it gives CASSPGQGYYGYTF. Full variable domain (remainder filled in from reference TRBV18 and TRBJ1-2): NAGVMQNPRHLVRRRGQEARLRCSPMKGHSHVYWYRQLPEEGLKFMVYLQKENIIDESGMPKERFSAEFPKEGPSILRIQQVVRGDSAAYFCASSPGQGYYGYTFGSGTRLTVV.

This chain uses TRBV5-5 with TRBJ1-5; tentative D call: TRBD1 (6 bases). Germline CDR1 and CDR2: SGHKS and YYEKEE (reference sequence). With 3 bases removed from V and 5 bases from J, the gap between germline ends came to 15 bases. The CDR3 covers 15 residues. The CDR3 sequence: CASSSAGTLDQPQHF. The DNA for the CDR3 is TGTGCCAGCAGCTCGGCCGGGACATTGGATCAGCCCCAGCATTTT.

This chain uses TRBV3-1 (or the pseudogene TRBV3-2) with TRBJ1-4; no definite D call. Germline V lookup: CDR1 LGHDT, CDR2 YNNKEL (reference sequence). The CDR3 runs 16 residues. The V gene lost 1 base and the J gene lost 0 bases, with 9 bases spanning the gap. The CDR3 here is CASSQVQTSTNEKLFF. The CDR3 DNA sequence: TGTGCCAGCAGCCAAGTGCAGACTTCAACTAATGAAAAACTGTTTTTT.

The chain combines TRBV6-1 with TRBJ1-2; 12 nucleotides line up with TRBD1. The V segment lost 3 bases and the J segment 8 bases; nucleotides outside the gene matches: 10. The length of the CDR3 is 16 residues. Germline V gene sequence: CDR1 MNHNS, CDR2 SASEGT. CDR3 nucleotide sequence: TGTGCCAGCAGTGAGCTATCCGGGACAGGGGGCGGAGGCTACACCTTC. This translates into CASSELSGTGGGGYTF.